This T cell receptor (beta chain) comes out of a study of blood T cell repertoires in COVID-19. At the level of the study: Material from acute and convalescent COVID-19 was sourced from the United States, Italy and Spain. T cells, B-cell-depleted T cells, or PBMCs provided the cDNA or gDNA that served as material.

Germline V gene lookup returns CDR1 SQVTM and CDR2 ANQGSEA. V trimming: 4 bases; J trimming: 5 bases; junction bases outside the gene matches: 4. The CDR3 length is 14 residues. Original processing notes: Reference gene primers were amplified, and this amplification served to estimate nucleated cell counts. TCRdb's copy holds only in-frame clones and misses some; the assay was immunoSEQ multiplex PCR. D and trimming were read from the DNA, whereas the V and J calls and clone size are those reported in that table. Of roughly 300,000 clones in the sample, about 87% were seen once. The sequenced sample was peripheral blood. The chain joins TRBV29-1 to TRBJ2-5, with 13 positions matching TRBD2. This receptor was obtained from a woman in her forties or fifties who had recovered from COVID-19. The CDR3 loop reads CSVGLAGGRETQYF. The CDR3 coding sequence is TGCAGCGTTGGACTAGCGGGGGGCCGGGAGACCCAGTACTTC.